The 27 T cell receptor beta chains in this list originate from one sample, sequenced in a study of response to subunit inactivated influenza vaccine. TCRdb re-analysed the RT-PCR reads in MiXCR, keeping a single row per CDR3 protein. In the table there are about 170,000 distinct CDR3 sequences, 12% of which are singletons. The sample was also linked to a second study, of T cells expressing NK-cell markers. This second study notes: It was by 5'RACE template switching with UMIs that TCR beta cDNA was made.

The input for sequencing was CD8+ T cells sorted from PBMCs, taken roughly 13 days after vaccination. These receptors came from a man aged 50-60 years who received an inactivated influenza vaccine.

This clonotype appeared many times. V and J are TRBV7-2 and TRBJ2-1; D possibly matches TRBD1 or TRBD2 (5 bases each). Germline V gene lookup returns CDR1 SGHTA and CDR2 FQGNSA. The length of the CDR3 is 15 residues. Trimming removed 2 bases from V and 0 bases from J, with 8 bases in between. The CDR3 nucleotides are TGTGCCAGCAGCTTACCAGGGAGCTCCTACAATGAGCAGTTCTTC. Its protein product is CASSLPGSSYNEQFF.

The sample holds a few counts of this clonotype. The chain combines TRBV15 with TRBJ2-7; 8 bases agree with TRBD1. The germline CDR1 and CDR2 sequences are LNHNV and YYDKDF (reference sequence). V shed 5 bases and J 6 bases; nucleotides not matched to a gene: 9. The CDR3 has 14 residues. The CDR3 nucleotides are TGTGCCACCAGCCCCCGACAGGGGCGGCTCGAGCAGTACTTC. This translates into CATSPRQGRLEQYF.

The CDR3 loop reads CASSVLPDQETQYF. In DNA form, the CDR3 reads TGTGCCAGCAGTGTTCTACCGGACCAAGAGACCCAGTACTTC. V and J are TRBV28 and TRBJ2-5; D gene ambiguous. V dropped 5 bases and J dropped 0 bases, with 10 bases sitting between them. CDR1 is MDHEN, CDR2 SYDVKM, per germline. The CDR3 contains 14 residues.

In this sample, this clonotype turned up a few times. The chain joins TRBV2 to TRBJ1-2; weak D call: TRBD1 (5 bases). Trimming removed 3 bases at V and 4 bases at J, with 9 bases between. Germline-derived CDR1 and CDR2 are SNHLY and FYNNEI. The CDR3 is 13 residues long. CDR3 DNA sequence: TGTGCCAGCAGTGACAGGGCGGCCTATGGCTACACCTTC. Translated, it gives CASSDRAAYGYTF.

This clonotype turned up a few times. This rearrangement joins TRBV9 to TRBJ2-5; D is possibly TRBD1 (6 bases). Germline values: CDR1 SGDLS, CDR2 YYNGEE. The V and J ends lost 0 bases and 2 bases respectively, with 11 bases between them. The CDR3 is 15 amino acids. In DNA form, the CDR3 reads TGTGCCAGCAGCGTAGAGGGGGATACACAAGAGACCCAGTACTTC. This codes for CASSVEGDTQETQYF.

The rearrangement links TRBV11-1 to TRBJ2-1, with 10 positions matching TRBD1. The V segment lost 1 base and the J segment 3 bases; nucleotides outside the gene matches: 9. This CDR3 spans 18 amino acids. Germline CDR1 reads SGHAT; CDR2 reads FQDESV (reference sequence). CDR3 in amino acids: CASSLVIDRDRGYNEQFF. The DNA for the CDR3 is TGTGCCAGCAGCTTAGTGATCGACCGGGACAGGGGCTACAATGAGCAGTTCTTC.

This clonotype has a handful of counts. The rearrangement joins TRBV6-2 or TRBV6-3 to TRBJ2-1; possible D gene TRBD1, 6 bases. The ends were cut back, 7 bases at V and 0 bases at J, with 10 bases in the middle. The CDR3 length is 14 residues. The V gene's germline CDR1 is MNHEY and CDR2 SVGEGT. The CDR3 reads CASTDRSSYNEQFF. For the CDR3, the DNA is TGTGCCAGCACGGACAGAAGCTCCTACAATGAGCAGTTCTTC.

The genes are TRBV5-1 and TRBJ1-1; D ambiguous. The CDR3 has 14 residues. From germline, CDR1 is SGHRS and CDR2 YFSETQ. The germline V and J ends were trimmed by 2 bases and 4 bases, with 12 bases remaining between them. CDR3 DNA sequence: TGCGCCAGCAGCTTTGCTGGGTGGGGCACTGAAGCTTTCTTT. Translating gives CASSFAGWGTEAFF.

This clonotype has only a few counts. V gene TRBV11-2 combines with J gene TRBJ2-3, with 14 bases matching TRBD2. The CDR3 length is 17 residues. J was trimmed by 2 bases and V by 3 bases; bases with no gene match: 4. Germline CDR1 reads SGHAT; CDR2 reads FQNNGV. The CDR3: CASSLGTSGGYTDTQYF. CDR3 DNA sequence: TGTGCCAGCAGCTTGGGGACTAGCGGGGGATACACAGATACGCAGTATTTT.

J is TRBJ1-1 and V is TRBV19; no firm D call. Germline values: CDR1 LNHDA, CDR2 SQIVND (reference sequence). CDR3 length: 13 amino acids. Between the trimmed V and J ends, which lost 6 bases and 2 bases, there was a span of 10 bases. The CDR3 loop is CASSPTFNTEAFF. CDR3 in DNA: TGTGCCAGTAGCCCCACCTTTAACACTGAAGCTTTCTTT. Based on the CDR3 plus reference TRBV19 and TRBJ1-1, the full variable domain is DGGITQSPKYLFRKEGQNVTLSCEQNLNHDAMYWYRQDPGQGLRLIYYSQIVNDFQKGDIAEGYSVSREKKESFPLTVTSAQKNPTAFYLCASSPTFNTEAFFGQGTRLTVV.

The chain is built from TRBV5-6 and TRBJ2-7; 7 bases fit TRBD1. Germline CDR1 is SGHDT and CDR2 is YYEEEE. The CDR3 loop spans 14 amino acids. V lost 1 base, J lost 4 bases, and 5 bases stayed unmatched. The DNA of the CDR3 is TGTGCCAGCAGCTTGACAGGGGATGAGTACGAGCAGTACTTC. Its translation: CASSLTGDEYEQYF.

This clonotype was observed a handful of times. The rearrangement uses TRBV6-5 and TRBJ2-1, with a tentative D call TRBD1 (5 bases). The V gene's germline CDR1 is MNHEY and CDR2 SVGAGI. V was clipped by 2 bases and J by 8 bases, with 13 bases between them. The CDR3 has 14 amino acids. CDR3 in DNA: TGTGCCAGCAGTTACGGAAACAGGATCTATGAGCAGTTCTTC. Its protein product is CASSYGNRIYEQFF.

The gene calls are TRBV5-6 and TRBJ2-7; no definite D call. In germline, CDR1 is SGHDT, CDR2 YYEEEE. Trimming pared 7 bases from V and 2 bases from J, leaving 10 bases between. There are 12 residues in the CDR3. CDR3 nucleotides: TGTGCCAGCGCGCAAGACACCTACGAGCAGTACTTC. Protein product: CASAQDTYEQYF. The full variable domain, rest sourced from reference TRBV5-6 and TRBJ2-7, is DAGVTQSPTHLIKTRGQQVTLRCSPKSGHDTVSWYQQALGQGPQFIFQYYEEEERQRGNFPDRFSGHQFPNYSSELNVNALLLGDSALYLCASAQDTYEQYFGPGTRLTVT.

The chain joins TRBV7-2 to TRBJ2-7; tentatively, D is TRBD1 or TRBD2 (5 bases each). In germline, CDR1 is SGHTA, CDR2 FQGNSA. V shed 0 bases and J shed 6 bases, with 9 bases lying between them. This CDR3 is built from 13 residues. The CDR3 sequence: CASSLAFGGEQYF. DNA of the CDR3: TGTGCCAGCAGCTTAGCGTTTGGGGGCGAGCAGTACTTC. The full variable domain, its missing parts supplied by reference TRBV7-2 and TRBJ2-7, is GAGVSQSPSNKVTEKGKDVELRCDPISGHTALYWYRQSLGQGLEFLIYFQGNSAPDKSGLPSDRFSAERTGGSVSTLTIQRTQQEDSAVYLCASSLAFGGEQYFGPGTRLTVT.

The CDR3 DNA reads TGTGCCAGCAGCCGCCTACTAGCGGGAAGCTCTGGGGCCAACGTCCTGACTTTC. It encodes CASSRLLAGSSGANVLTF. The chain carries TRBV4-2 and TRBJ2-6; 10 bases are a match to TRBD2. The CDR3 extends over 18 amino acids. Germline CDR1 and CDR2: LGHNA and YNFKEQ. Trimming at V came to 4 bases and at J to 0 bases, leaving 6 bases not matched to a gene.

The CDR3 loop reads CASSVEERVGETQYF. The DNA of the CDR3 is TGTGCCAGCAGCGTAGAGGAGAGGGTTGGGGAGACCCAGTACTTC. V and J are TRBV9 and TRBJ2-5; D possibly corresponds to TRBD2 (5 bases). Germline-derived CDR1 and CDR2 are SGDLS and YYNGEE. Between the trimmed V and J ends, which lost 0 bases and 5 bases, there was a span of 14 bases. This CDR3 region has 15 residues.

CDR3 region: CASSRTSGYTDTQYF. CDR3 nucleotides: TGTGCCAGCAGCCGGACTAGCGGATACACAGATACGCAGTATTTT. The V gene is TRBV28, the J gene TRBJ2-3; 10 positions agree with TRBD2. J lost 2 bases, V lost 6 bases, and 5 bases had no gene match. This CDR3 spans 15 amino acids. Germline lookup yields CDR1 MDHEN and CDR2 SYDVKM.

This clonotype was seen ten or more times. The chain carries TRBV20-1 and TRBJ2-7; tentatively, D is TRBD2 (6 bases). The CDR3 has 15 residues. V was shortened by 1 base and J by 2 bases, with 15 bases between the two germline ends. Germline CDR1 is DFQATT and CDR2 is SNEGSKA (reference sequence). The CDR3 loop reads CSARALGGDPYEQYF. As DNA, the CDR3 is TGCAGTGCTAGAGCCCTCGGAGGGGATCCCTACGAGCAGTACTTC.

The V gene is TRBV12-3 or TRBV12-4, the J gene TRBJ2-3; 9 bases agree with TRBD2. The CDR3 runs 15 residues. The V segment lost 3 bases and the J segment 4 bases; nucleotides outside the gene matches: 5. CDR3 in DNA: TGTGCCAGCAGTTTGGCGGGGGGGCCTCCAGATACGCAGTATTTT. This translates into CASSLAGGPPDTQYF.

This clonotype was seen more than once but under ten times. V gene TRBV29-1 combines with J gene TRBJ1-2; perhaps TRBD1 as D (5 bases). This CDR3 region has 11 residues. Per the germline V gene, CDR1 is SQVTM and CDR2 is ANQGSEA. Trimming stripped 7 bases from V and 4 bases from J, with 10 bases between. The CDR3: CSGQGAYGYTF. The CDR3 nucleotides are TGCAGCGGCCAGGGTGCCTATGGCTACACCTTC.

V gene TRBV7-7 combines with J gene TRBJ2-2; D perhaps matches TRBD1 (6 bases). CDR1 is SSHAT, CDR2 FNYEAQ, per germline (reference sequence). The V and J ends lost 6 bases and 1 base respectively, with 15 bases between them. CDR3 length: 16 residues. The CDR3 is CASSPHPRGNTGELFF. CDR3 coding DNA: TGTGCCAGCAGTCCCCACCCCAGGGGGAACACCGGGGAGCTGTTTTTT.

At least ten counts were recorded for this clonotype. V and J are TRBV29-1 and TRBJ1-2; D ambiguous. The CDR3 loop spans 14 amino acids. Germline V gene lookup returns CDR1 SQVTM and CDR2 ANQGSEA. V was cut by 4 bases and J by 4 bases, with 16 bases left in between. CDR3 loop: CSVASASGPYGYTF. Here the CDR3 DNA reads TGCAGCGTTGCGTCGGCTAGCGGCCCCTATGGCTACACCTTC.

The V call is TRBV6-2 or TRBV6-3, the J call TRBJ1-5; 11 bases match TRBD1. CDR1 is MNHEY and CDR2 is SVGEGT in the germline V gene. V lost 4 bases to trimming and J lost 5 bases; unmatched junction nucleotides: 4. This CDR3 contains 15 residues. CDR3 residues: CASSFGTGGHQPQHF. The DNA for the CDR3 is TGTGCCAGCAGTTTCGGGACAGGGGGTCATCAGCCCCAGCATTTT.

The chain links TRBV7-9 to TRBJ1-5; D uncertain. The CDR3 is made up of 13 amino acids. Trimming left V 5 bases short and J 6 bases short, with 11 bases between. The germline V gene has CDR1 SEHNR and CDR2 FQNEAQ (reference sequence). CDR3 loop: CASSRTEGQPQHF. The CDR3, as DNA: TGTGCCAGCAGCAGGACCGAGGGTCAGCCCCAGCATTTT. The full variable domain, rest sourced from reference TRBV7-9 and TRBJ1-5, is DTGVSQNPRHKITKRGQNVTFRCDPISEHNRLYWYRQTLGQGPEFLTYFQNEAQLEKSRLLSDRFSAERPKGSFSTLEIQRTEQGDSAMYLCASSRTEGQPQHFGDGTRLSIL.

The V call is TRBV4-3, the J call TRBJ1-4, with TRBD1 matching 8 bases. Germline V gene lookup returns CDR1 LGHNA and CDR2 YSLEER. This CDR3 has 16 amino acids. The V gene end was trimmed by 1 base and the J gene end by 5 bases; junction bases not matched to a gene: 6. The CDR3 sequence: CASSQVQGQGNEKLFF. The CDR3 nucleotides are TGCGCCAGCAGCCAAGTTCAAGGACAGGGAAATGAAAAACTGTTTTTT.

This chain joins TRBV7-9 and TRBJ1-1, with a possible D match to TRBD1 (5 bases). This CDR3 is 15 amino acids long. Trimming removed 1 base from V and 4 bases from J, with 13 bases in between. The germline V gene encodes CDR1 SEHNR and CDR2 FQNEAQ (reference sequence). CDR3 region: CASSLVGAGGTEAFF. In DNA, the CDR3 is TGTGCCAGCAGCTTAGTAGGGGCGGGCGGCACTGAAGCTTTCTTT.

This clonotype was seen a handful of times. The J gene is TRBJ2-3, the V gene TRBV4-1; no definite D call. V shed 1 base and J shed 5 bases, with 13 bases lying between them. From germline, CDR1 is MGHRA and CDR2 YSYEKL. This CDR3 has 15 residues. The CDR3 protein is CASSQAQGTIDTQYF. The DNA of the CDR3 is TGCGCCAGCAGCCAAGCCCAAGGTACTATAGATACGCAGTATTTT.